This T cell receptor beta chain was sequenced for a study of cytomegalovirus exposure and HLA in healthy donors. Regarding the study as a whole: TCR beta V- and J-gene trimming, according to a later analysis, was linked to a missense DCLRE1C variant. It was reportedly the case that the classifier diagnosed cytomegalovirus status with high specificity and sensitivity.

The donors comprised healthy bone marrow donors. PCR employed 60 Vbeta and 13 Jbeta primers. Sequenced by immunoSEQ multiplex PCR; TCRdb stores in-frame clones only, minus some. The sample records some 150,000 clones, 8.9% being singletons. As for this clone: No antigen is known for it.

The CDR3 spans 14 residues. Trimming pared 5 bases from V and 2 bases from J, leaving 12 bases between. The germline CDR1 and CDR2 sequences are SGHTA and FQGNSA. The clonotype was recovered from a woman between 35 and 50 years old in good health and CMV-seropositive. Sequencing was carried out using PBMCs. The J gene is TRBJ1-2, the V gene TRBV7-2; D is perhaps TRBD1 (6 bases). The CDR3, as DNA: TGTGCCAGCAGCCCCTTGCAGGGGAACTATGGCTACACCTTC. This sequence encodes CASSPLQGNYGYTF.